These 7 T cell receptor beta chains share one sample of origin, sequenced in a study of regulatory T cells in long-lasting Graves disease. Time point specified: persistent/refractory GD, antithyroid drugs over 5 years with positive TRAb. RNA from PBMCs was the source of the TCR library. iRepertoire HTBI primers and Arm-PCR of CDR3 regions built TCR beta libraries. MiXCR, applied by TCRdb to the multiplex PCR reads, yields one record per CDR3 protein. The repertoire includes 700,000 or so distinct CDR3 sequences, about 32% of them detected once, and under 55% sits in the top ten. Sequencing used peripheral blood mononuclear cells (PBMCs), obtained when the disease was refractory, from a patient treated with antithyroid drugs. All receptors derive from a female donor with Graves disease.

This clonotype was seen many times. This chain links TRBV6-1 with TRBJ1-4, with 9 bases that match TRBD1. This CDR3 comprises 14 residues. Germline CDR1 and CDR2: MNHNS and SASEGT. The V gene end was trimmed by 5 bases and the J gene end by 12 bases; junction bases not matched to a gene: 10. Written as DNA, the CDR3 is TGTGCCAGCAGTACCGGGACAGGGAAGTACGAACTGTTTTTT. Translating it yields CASSTGTGKYELFF.

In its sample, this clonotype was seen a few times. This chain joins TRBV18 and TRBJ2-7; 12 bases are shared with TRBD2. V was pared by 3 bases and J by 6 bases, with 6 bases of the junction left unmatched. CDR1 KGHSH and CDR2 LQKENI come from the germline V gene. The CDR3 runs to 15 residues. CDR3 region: CASSPRTSGTAEQYF. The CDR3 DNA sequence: TGTGCCAGCTCACCTAGGACTAGCGGGACCGCCGAGCAGTACTTC.

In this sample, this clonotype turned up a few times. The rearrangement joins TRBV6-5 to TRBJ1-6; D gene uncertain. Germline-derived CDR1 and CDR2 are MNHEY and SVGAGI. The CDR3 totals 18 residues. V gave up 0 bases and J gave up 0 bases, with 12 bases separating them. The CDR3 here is CASSYSRGASSYNSPLHF. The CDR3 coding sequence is TGTGCCAGCAGTTACTCCCGAGGAGCAAGCTCCTATAATTCACCCCTCCACTTT.

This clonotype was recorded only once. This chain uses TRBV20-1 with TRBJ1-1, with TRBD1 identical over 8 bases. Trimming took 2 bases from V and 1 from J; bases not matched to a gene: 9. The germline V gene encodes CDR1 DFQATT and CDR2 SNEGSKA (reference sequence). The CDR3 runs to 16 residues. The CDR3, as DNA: TGCAGTGCTAGAATCCAGGGGGCTAGTAAGAACACTGAAGCTTTCTTT. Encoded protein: CSARIQGASKNTEAFF.

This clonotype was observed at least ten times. CDR3 nucleotides: TGTGCCAGCAGTTGGGGGACAGGGGGCTTAGGCGAAAAACTGTTTTTT. Translating it yields CASSWGTGGLGEKLFF. The chain combines TRBV28 with TRBJ1-4; 12 bases align to TRBD1. Germline trimming cut 4 bases from V and 8 bases from J; bases unmatched to any gene: 8. Germline loops: CDR1 MDHEN, CDR2 SYDVKM. The CDR3 consists of 16 residues.

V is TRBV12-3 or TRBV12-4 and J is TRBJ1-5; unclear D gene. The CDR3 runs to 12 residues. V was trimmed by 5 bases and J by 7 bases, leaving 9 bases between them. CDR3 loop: CASSPYAQPQHF. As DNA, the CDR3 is TGTGCCAGCAGTCCTTACGCGCAGCCCCAGCATTTT.

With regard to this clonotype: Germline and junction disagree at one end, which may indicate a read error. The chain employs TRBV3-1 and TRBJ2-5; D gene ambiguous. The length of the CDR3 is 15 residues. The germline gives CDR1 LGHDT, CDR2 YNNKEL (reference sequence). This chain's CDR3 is CASSQGTRLQETQYF. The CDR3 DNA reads TGTGCCAGCAGTCAAGGCACGCGACTCCAAGAGACCCAGTACTTC.